This T cell receptor (beta chain) was identified during a study of blood T cell repertoires in COVID-19. Background on the study: Acute and convalescent COVID-19 specimens originated in the United States, Italy and Spain. Sources were T cells, B-cell-depleted T cells, or PBMCs; the material itself was cDNA or gDNA.

The CDR3 has 15 residues. V shed 4 bases and J 7 bases; nucleotides not matched to a gene: 10. CDR1 and CDR2 from the germline V gene are MGHDK and SYGVNS. The authors' processing: Reference gene primer amplification in the assay estimated nucleated cell counts. Generated by immunoSEQ multiplex PCR, the TCRdb table keeps only in-frame clones and is missing some. The D gene and trimming were derived from the DNA, and the V and J assignments and clone size from that table. The data show about 210,000 clones, roughly 80% seen once. Sequencing was done on a sample of peripheral blood. V is TRBV25-1 and J is TRBJ2-7; 10 nucleotides agree with TRBD1. This clonotype was obtained from a woman aged 40 to 49 with active or convalescent COVID-19. CDR3 loop: CASSARTGGVGEQYF. CDR3 nucleotides: TGTGCCAGCAGTGCTCGGACAGGGGGAGTGGGGGAGCAGTACTTC.